The 27 T cell receptor beta chains reported below all come from one sample, sequenced in a study of OX40 agonist ivuxolimab in advanced cancers. Assay used: immunoSEQ multiplex PCR; TCRdb lists only in-frame clones, some missing. The sample lists 35,000 to 40,000 clones; 88% were seen once. Sequencing was performed on CD4+ or CD8+ T cells sorted from blood, taken in a trial of the OX40 agonist ivuxolimab. Receptors were obtained from an adult with an advanced solid tumor such as melanoma, head and neck, liver or kidney cancer.

This chain connects TRBV2 to TRBJ2-7; 7 positions agree with TRBD2. CDR3 length: 15 amino acids. J lost 3 bases, V lost 7 bases, and 12 bases had no gene match. Germline V gene data show CDR1 as SNHLY and CDR2 as FYNNEI. Here the CDR3 reads CASKAGRSKLYEQYF. In DNA, the CDR3 is TGTGCCAGCAAGGCCGGGAGGTCGAAACTCTACGAGCAGTACTTC.

The V call is TRBV19, the J call TRBJ2-1; TRBD2 might be the D (6 bases). The CDR3 is 13 residues long. Germline CDR1 and CDR2: LNHDA and SQIVND (reference sequence). Trimming stripped 3 bases from V and 6 bases from J, with 9 bases between. CDR3 amino acids: CASSIGLFNEQFF. The CDR3 bases are TGTGCCAGTAGTATCGGACTATTCAATGAGCAGTTCTTC.

This chain uses TRBV5-1 with TRBJ2-1; D remains ambiguous. The CDR3 has 16 amino acids. The germline V and J ends were trimmed by 0 bases and 3 bases, with 13 bases remaining between them. The germline CDR1 and CDR2 sequences are SGHRS and YFSETQ. CDR3 nucleotide sequence: TGCGCCAGCAGCTTGGATGTCCAATCTATCTACAATGAGCAGTTCTTC. Protein product: CASSLDVQSIYNEQFF.

The rearrangement joins TRBV19 to TRBJ2-3; the match to TRBD2 covers 8 bases. The CDR3 loop spans 16 amino acids. Per germline, CDR1 LNHDA and CDR2 SQIVND (reference sequence). J lost 5 bases, V lost 6 bases, and 13 bases had no gene match. The CDR3 region is CASSHPWAAGVDTQYF. The CDR3 bases are TGTGCCAGTAGCCACCCCTGGGCAGCGGGAGTAGATACGCAGTATTTT.

The CDR3 sequence is CASSYSPGAGTGELFF. In DNA, the CDR3 is TGTGCCAGCAGTTACTCGCCGGGGGCGGGCACCGGGGAGCTGTTTTTT. The chain is built from TRBV6-5 and TRBJ2-2, with D perhaps given as TRBD1 or TRBD2 (6 bases each). The CDR3 loop spans 16 amino acids. CDR1 and CDR2 from the germline V gene are MNHEY and SVGAGI. The V and J ends lost 0 bases and 4 bases respectively, with 12 bases between them.

The J gene is TRBJ1-2, the V gene TRBV29-1, with TRBD1 as a possible D gene (5 bases). The CDR3 consists of 19 residues. V lost 7 bases to trimming and J lost 4 bases, with 34 bases between them. Germline V gene sequence: CDR1 SQVTM, CDR2 ANQGSEA. The CDR3 coding sequence is TGCAGCGGCTTAGAGGAGTCTTTAAATTGGGACGGCTACATCTATGGCTACACCTTC. This sequence encodes CSGLEESLNWDGYIYGYTF. The full variable domain, in which reference TRBV29-1 and TRBJ1-2 provide the parts outside the CDR3, is SAVISQKPSRDICQRGTSLTIQCQVDSQVTMMFWYRQQPGQSLTLIATANQGSEATYESGFVIDKFPISRPNLTFSTLTVSNMSPEDSSIYLCSGLEESLNWDGYIYGYTFGSGTRLTVV.

The rearrangement uses TRBV9 and TRBJ2-7; D may match TRBD1 or TRBD2 (5 bases each). Per germline, CDR1 SGDLS and CDR2 YYNGEE. The CDR3 has 15 amino acids. The germline V and J ends were trimmed by 4 bases and 2 bases, with 16 bases remaining between them. In DNA, the CDR3 is TGTGCCAGCAGCACACGGGACGGCATTGCCTACGAGCAGTACTTC. Amino acid sequence: CASSTRDGIAYEQYF.

The rearrangement links TRBV7-9 to TRBJ2-7; 9 bases fit TRBD1. This CDR3 spans 17 amino acids. V was clipped by 2 bases and J by 4 bases; unmatched bases: 12. From germline, CDR1 is SEHNR and CDR2 FQNEAQ (reference sequence). DNA for the CDR3: TGTGCCAGCAGCTTATATCCCGGGACAGGGAGGTTTTACGAGCAGTACTTC. Its translation is CASSLYPGTGRFYEQYF.

The chain uses TRBV6-1 and TRBJ2-1; 9 positions agree with TRBD1. The trim removed 3 bases at V and 2 bases at J, leaving 2 bases unmatched. The CDR3 has 15 residues. The germline V gene has CDR1 MNHNS and CDR2 SASEGT. CDR3 coding DNA: TGTGCCAGCAGTGAGGGACAGGGTACCTACAATGAGCAGTTCTTC. Its translation: CASSEGQGTYNEQFF.

The chain has TRBV9 and TRBJ2-4; the match to TRBD1 covers 10 bases. Looked up from germline, CDR1 is SGDLS and CDR2 is YYNGEE. The V gene end was trimmed by 4 bases and the J gene end by 8 bases; junction bases not matched to a gene: 6. The CDR3 spans 14 residues. The CDR3 sequence: CASSQTGGRDIQYF. CDR3 nucleotide sequence: TGTGCCAGCAGCCAGACAGGGGGCAGGGACATTCAGTACTTC.

This sequence joins TRBV5-1 and TRBJ2-7; D may be TRBD1 or TRBD2 (5 bases each). Germline V gives CDR1 SGHRS, CDR2 YFSETQ. The CDR3 is made up of 12 amino acids. Here the CDR3 DNA reads TGCGACCGGGACCCCACAAGGTCCGAGCAGTACTTC. Its translation: CDRDPTRSEQYF.

Remarks on this clone: Different DNA sequences within this sample yield the same CDR3. V and J are TRBV27 and TRBJ1-4; TRBD1 is a possible D gene (6 bases). There are 17 residues in the CDR3. Germline CDR1 and CDR2: MNHEY and SMNVEV (reference sequence). V lost 5 bases, J lost 1 base, and 17 bases lay in between. The CDR3 coding sequence is TGTGCCAGCAGTCCCGAGGCGGGGGGCCTAACTAATGAAAAACTGTTTTTT. It translates to CASSPEAGGLTNEKLFF.

A single count supports this clone. V is TRBV2 and J is TRBJ2-7; 8 nucleotides match TRBD1. Trimming took 5 bases from V and 5 from J; bases not matched to a gene: 11. The germline CDR1 and CDR2 sequences are SNHLY and FYNNEI. The CDR3 extends over 15 amino acids. CDR3 loop: CASSPVGQGWDEQYF. CDR3 sequence (DNA): TGTGCCAGCAGTCCAGTCGGACAGGGCTGGGACGAGCAGTACTTC.

In its sample, this clone is medium-sized. The chain combines TRBV4-1 with TRBJ2-3; D may be TRBD1 (5 bases). Germline-derived CDR1 and CDR2 are MGHRA and YSYEKL. The CDR3 sequence is 12 residues long. V was clipped by 3 bases and J by 5 bases, with 6 bases between them. The CDR3: CASSQGQDTQYF. CDR3 nucleotide sequence: TGCGCCAGCAGCCAGGGGCAAGATACGCAGTATTTT.

V is TRBV28 and J is TRBJ2-4; no reliable D call. The CDR3 sequence is 15 residues long. The germline gives CDR1 MDHEN, CDR2 SYDVKM. V was cut by 8 bases and J by 0 bases, with 14 bases left in between. The CDR3 is CASGPASLAKNIQYF. Here the CDR3 DNA reads TGTGCCAGCGGCCCAGCGTCACTAGCCAAAAACATTCAGTACTTC. Full variable domain (rest looked up from reference TRBV28 and TRBJ2-4): DVKVTQSSRYLVKRTGEKVFLECVQDMDHENMFWYRQDPGLGLRLIYFSYDVKMKEKGDIPEGYSVSREKKERFSLILESASTNQTSMYLCASGPASLAKNIQYFGAGTRLSVL.

The chain recombines TRBV19 with TRBJ1-4; possibly TRBD1 for D (5 bases). Germline CDR1 LNHDA, CDR2 SQIVND (reference sequence). CDR3 length: 13 amino acids. The V gene lost 7 bases and the J gene lost 1 base, with 7 bases spanning the gap. In nucleotides, the CDR3 is TGTGCCAGTATGGGGGAAACTAATGAAAAACTGTTTTTT. It codes for CASMGETNEKLFF.

The CDR3 reads CASSLSAATGNTIYF. CDR3 nucleotides: TGTGCCAGCAGTTTATCTGCAGCTACGGGAAACACCATATATTTT. This chain connects TRBV27 to TRBJ1-3; D remains ambiguous. V dropped 0 bases and J dropped 4 bases, with 10 bases sitting between them. Germline CDR1 and CDR2: MNHEY and SMNVEV (reference sequence). There are 15 residues in the CDR3.

This chain uses TRBV6-1 with TRBJ1-2; D gene uncertain. The CDR3 is made up of 14 amino acids. Germline assignment: CDR1 MNHNS and CDR2 SASEGT. Trimming removed 3 bases from V and 8 bases from J, with 16 bases in between. The CDR3 reads CASSDRSTMRGYTF. DNA of the CDR3: TGTGCCAGCAGTGACCGGTCAACGATGCGAGGCTACACCTTC.

This chain uses TRBV7-9 with TRBJ2-5; no definite D call. Between the trimmed V and J ends, which lost 5 bases and 4 bases, there was a span of 14 bases. CDR3 length equals 14 residues. From germline, CDR1 is SEHNR and CDR2 FQNEAQ (reference sequence). CDR3 protein: CASSPRHKGETQYF. CDR3 sequence (DNA): TGTGCCAGCAGCCCCAGACATAAGGGAGAGACCCAGTACTTC.

Comment on this clone: At one of its ends the junction is not consistent with the germline gene, which may arise from a read error. J is TRBJ2-7 and V is TRBV7-7; D not certain. In germline, CDR1 is SSHAT, CDR2 FNYEAQ (reference sequence). There are 14 residues in the CDR3. In DNA, the CDR3 is TGTGCTAGCAGCTTATATGGGTCCTTGGACGAGCAGTACTTC. Translation gives CASSLYGSLDEQYF.

A single count supports this clone. J is TRBJ2-1 and V is TRBV9; TRBD2 aligns across 8 bases. V gave up 0 bases and J gave up 8 bases; unmatched junction bases: 4. This CDR3 region has 14 residues. CDR1 is SGDLS, CDR2 YYNGEE, per germline. CDR3 DNA sequence: TGTGCCAGCAGCGTAGGAGCGGGAGCCTATGAGCAGTTCTTC. The encoded protein is CASSVGAGAYEQFF.

CDR3 nucleotides: TGTGCCAGCAGCTTTGGACAGGGCGATGAAGCTTTCTTT. Its protein is CASSFGQGDEAFF. The chain combines TRBV4-2 with TRBJ1-1, with TRBD1 matching over 8 bases. CDR1 and CDR2 from the germline V gene are LGHNA and YNFKEQ. CDR3 length: 13 amino acids. With 5 bases clipped from V and 7 bases from J, the junction kept 6 bases outside the gene matches.

The genes are TRBV10-3 and TRBJ2-1; a weak D match, TRBD1 (6 bases). V was pared by 4 bases and J by 7 bases, with 11 bases between. The length of the CDR3 is 13 residues. The germline V gene has CDR1 ENHRY and CDR2 SYGVKD. CDR3 DNA sequence: TGTGCCATCAGTGGGGGGCCTGGTAATGAGCAGTTCTTC. Residues: CAISGGPGNEQFF.

The V gene is TRBV18, the J gene TRBJ1-4, with unresolved D. The CDR3 is made up of 15 amino acids. Between the trimmed V and J ends, which lost 2 bases and 0 bases, there was a span of 7 bases. Germline CDR1 reads KGHSH; CDR2 reads LQKENI. The CDR3 DNA sequence: TGTGCCAGCTCACCAGGGCTTGCAACTAATGAAAAACTGTTTTTT. Protein sequence: CASSPGLATNEKLFF.

This chain connects TRBV13 to TRBJ2-7, with 7 nucleotides matching TRBD1. Germline V gene lookup returns CDR1 PRHDT and CDR2 FYEKMQ (reference sequence). Trimming cost V 5 bases and J 3 bases; bases outside gene matches: 7. The CDR3 totals 14 residues. CDR3 protein: CASSPPNRGYEQYF. The CDR3 nucleotides are TGTGCCAGCAGCCCCCCGAACAGGGGCTACGAGCAGTACTTC.

The chain employs TRBV4-2 and TRBJ2-1; 7 positions agree with TRBD2. After removal of 0 bases from V and 4 bases from J, the junction contained 3 bases not matched to a gene. Per germline, CDR1 LGHNA and CDR2 YNFKEQ. The CDR3 runs to 15 residues. Here the CDR3 DNA reads TGTGCCAGCAGCCAAGAAGCGGGATTTTACAATGAGCAGTTCTTC. This encodes CASSQEAGFYNEQFF.

The J gene is TRBJ2-5, the V gene TRBV10-2, with D maybe TRBD2 (6 bases). Germline CDR1 WSHSY, CDR2 SAAADI. With 2 bases removed from V and 0 bases from J, the gap between germline ends came to 10 bases. The CDR3 is 15 residues long. The DNA of the CDR3 is TGCGCCAGCAGTGAGCCCGGGACTTACCAAGAGACCCAGTACTTC. This encodes CASSEPGTYQETQYF.